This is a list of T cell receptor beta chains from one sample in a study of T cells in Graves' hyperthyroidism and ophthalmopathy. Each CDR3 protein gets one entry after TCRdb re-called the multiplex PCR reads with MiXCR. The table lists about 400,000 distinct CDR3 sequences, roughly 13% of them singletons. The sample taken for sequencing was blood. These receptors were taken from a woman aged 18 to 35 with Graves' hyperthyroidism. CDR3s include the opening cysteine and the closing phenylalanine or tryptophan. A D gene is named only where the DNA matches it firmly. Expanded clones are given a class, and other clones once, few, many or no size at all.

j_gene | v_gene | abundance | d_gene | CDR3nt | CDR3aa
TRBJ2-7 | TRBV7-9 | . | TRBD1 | TGTGCCAGCAGCTTAGGCAGGGGGCGCTCGGGCGAGCAGTACTTC | CASSLGRGRSGEQYF
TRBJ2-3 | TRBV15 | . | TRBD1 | TGTGCCACCAGCAGGACGTTGGGGGACAGCGATACGCAGTATTTT | CATSRTLGDSDTQYF
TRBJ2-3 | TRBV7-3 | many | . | TGTGCCAGCAGCCCCGCCTTTCGAGATACGCAGTATTTT | CASSPAFRDTQYF
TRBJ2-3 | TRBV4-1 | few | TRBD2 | TGCGCCAGCAGCCAAGATTTCGTAGCGGGAGGGTTGCGAGATACGCAGTATTTT | CASSQDFVAGGLRDTQYF
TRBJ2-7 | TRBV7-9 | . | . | TGTGCCAGCAGCAGTCCTGGGGTCGACGAGCAGTACTTC | CASSSPGVDEQYF
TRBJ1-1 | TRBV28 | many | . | TGTGCCAGCACCCGGGCCATGGGCACTGAAGCTTTCTTT | CASTRAMGTEAFF
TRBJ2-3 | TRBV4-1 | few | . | TGCGCCAGCAGCCAAGATTCGTTAGGGGTAGCTCCAGATACGCAGTATTTT | CASSQDSLGVAPDTQYF
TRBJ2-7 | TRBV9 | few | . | TGTGCCAGCAGCCCATTGAGAGGGGGGGCCCGCGAGCAGTACTTC | CASSPLRGGAREQYF
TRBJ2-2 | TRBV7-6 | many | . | TGTGCCAGCCGGCGGGACTCAGGCACCGGGGAGCTGTTTTTT | CASRRDSGTGELFF
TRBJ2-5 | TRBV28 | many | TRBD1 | TGTGCCAGCAGTTCTCCACAGGGGGTCCAAGAGACCCAGTACTTC | CASSSPQGVQETQYF
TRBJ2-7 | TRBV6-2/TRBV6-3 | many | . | TGTGCCAGCACCTCGGGACCCTACTACGAGCAGTACTTC | CASTSGPYYEQYF
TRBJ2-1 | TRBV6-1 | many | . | TGTGCCAGCACCAGGGAGATCGGGAATGAGCAGTTCTTC | CASTREIGNEQFF
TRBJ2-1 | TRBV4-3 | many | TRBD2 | TGCGCCAGCAGCAGGACTAGCGGGAGCTATGAGCAGTTCTTC | CASSRTSGSYEQFF
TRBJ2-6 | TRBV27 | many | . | TGTGCCAGCAGTTTGAGAGGGGCCGCTGCTACTGGGGCCAACGTCCTGACTTTC | CASSLRGAAATGANVLTF
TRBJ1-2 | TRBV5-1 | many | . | TGCGCCAGCAGCTTGGACAGGGCTGAAACCTGGGGCTACACCTTC | CASSLDRAETWGYTF
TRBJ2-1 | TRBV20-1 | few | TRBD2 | TGCAGTGCTGTCGTTTCGGGGCTAGCGGGATGGTACAATGAGCAGTTCTTC | CSAVVSGLAGWYNEQFF
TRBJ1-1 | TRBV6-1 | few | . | TGTGCCAGCAGTGGTGTGACAGGATACACTGAAGCTTTCTTT | CASSGVTGYTEAFF
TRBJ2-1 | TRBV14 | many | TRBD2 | TGTGCCAGCAGCCAAGAGCCGGGACTAGCGGGAGGGCCTACGAATGAGCAGTTCTTC | CASSQEPGLAGGPTNEQFF
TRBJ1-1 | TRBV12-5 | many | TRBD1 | TGTGCTAGTGGTTTGGTCCCCGGGACAGTTAACACTGAAGCTTTCTTT | CASGLVPGTVNTEAFF
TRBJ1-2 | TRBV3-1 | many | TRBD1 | TGTGCCAGCAGCCAAGATGCTGACAGGGTCGGCTATGGCTACACCTTC | CASSQDADRVGYGYTF
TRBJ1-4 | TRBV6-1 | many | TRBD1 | TGTGCCAGCAGAGGCCAGGGGGCTGAAAAACTGTTTTTT | CASRGQGAEKLFF
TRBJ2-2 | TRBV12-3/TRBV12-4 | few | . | TGTGTCAGCAGTTTTTCGAGACGGACCGGGGAGCTGTTTTTT | CVSSFSRRTGELFF
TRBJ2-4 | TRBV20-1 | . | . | TGCAGTGCCATTGATCGGGGGAGAAGTTCCATTCAGTACTTC | CSAIDRGRSSIQYF
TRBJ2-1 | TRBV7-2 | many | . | TGTGCCAGCAGCCCAACGCCTGGGACTGAGCAGTTCTTC | CASSPTPGTEQFF